The next 32 T cell receptor beta chains were all read from a single sample in a study of tumor-infiltrating lymphocytes in localized non-small cell lung cancer. Method: immunoSEQ multiplex PCR; TCRdb's copy keeps in-frame clones and lacks some. The sample contains about 9,700 clones, 70% to 85% of which appear only once. The sequencing input was lung tumor tissue. The receptor set was obtained from a human donor with non-small cell lung cancer.

This chain joins TRBV13 and TRBJ2-1; 7 nucleotides agree with TRBD2. Germline CDR1 PRHDT, CDR2 FYEKMQ (reference sequence). The CDR3 consists of 12 residues. Losses at the gene ends were 8 bases for V and 13 bases for J; bases not matched to a gene: 11. In DNA, the CDR3 is TGTGCCAGCGAAGCGGGACTCTCAGGCCAGTTCTTC. Its protein product is CASEAGLSGQFF.

The chain has TRBV6-5 and TRBJ1-2, with 8 nucleotides matching TRBD1. The V gene's germline CDR1 is MNHEY and CDR2 SVGAGI. V lost 2 bases to trimming and J lost 5 bases; unmatched junction nucleotides: 7. The CDR3 is 15 residues long. CDR3 DNA: TGTGCCAGCAGTTACGACAGGGGAGGCAGGTATGGCTACACCTTC. Residues: CASSYDRGGRYGYTF.

This sequence joins TRBV11-3 and TRBJ2-1; TRBD2 might be the D (6 bases). Trimming cost V 0 bases and J 15 bases, with 18 bases left between them. The length of the CDR3 is 14 residues. The germline CDR1 and CDR2 sequences are SGHNT and YENEEA. In DNA, the CDR3 is TGTGCCAGCAGCTTAGATCGGCGCGGAGGGGTTCTGTTCTTC. This gives the protein CASSLDRRGGVLFF.

This clone appeared a few times. V is TRBV4-2 and J is TRBJ1-4; 7 bases map to TRBD1. In germline, CDR1 is LGHNA, CDR2 YNFKEQ. Trimming took 3 bases from V and 6 from J; bases not matched to a gene: 25. The CDR3 sequence is 21 residues long. This chain's CDR3 is CASSHRDRRLMGHPPHEKLFF. The CDR3 DNA follows: TGTGCCAGCAGCCACCGGGACAGACGCCTTATGGGCCATCCCCCACATGAAAAACTGTTTTTT.

This sequence joins TRBV14 and TRBJ1-2; no clear D gene. This CDR3 comprises 15 residues. Trimming left V 1 base short and J 4 bases short, with 13 bases between. The germline V gene has CDR1 SGHDN and CDR2 FVKESK. The chain's CDR3 is CASSQVAETSYGYTF. The CDR3 DNA is TGTGCCAGCAGCCAAGTAGCGGAAACAAGCTATGGCTACACCTTC.

A few counts support this clone. The chain employs TRBV2 and TRBJ2-2; 7 nucleotides align to TRBD1. V was clipped by 4 bases and J by 0 bases; unmatched bases: 2. CDR1 SNHLY and CDR2 FYNNEI come from the germline V gene. The CDR3 totals 15 residues. The DNA for the CDR3 is TGTGCCAGCAGTGGCACAGGGGCGAACACCGGGGAGCTGTTTTTT. Its translation: CASSGTGANTGELFF. The full variable domain, completed using reference TRBV2 and TRBJ2-2, is EPEVTQTPSHQVTQMGQEVILRCVPISNHLYFYWYRQILGQKVEFLVSFYNNEISEKSEIFDDQFSVERPDGSNFTLKIRSTKLEDSAMYFCASSGTGANTGELFFGEGSRLTVL.

About this clone itself: The sample holds other DNA sequences that translate to the same CDR3. The chain is built from TRBV6-6 and TRBJ1-2; 9 bases agree with TRBD1. The CDR3 is 12 amino acids. Germline CDR1 MNHNY, CDR2 SVGAGI (reference sequence). V trimming: 8 bases; J trimming: 6 bases; junction bases outside the gene matches: 4. CDR3 sequence reads: CASRDRDHGYTF. As DNA, the CDR3 is TGTGCCAGCCGGGACAGGGATCATGGCTACACCTTC.

V gene TRBV7-8 combines with J gene TRBJ1-5; TRBD1 might be the D (6 bases). V was shortened by 5 bases and J by 1 base, with 9 bases between the two germline ends. Germline V lookup: CDR1 SGHVS, CDR2 FQNEAQ. This CDR3 contains 14 residues. This CDR3 is CASSLGQSNQPQHF. The CDR3 DNA is TGTGCCAGCAGCCTTGGACAGAGCAATCAGCCCCAGCATTTT.

The rearrangement links TRBV6-1 to TRBJ2-7, with TRBD1 identical over 7 bases. CDR1 and CDR2 (germline): MNHNS, SASEGT. The CDR3 spans 14 residues. J was trimmed by 2 bases and V by 2 bases; bases with no gene match: 3. This CDR3 reads CASSENRGPYEQYF. The CDR3, as DNA: TGTGCCAGCAGTGAAAACAGGGGACCCTACGAGCAGTACTTC.

By share of the sample, this clone is medium-sized. The chain recombines TRBV28 with TRBJ2-3; no clear D. In germline, CDR1 is MDHEN, CDR2 SYDVKM. This CDR3 is 11 amino acids long. Deletions cut 6 bases from V and 2 bases from J, with 3 bases between. CDR3 coding DNA: TGTGCCAGCAGCTACACAGATACGCAGTATTTT. It encodes CASSYTDTQYF. Full variable domain (missing parts from reference TRBV28 and TRBJ2-3): DVKVTQSSRYLVKRTGEKVFLECVQDMDHENMFWYRQDPGLGLRLIYFSYDVKMKEKGDIPEGYSVSREKKERFSLILESASTNQTSMYLCASSYTDTQYFGPGTRLTVL.

This clone was observed a few times. This chain links TRBV11-2 with TRBJ1-6, with D uncertain. From germline, CDR1 is SGHAT and CDR2 FQNNGV. This CDR3 spans 14 amino acids. Trimming shortened V by 5 bases and J by 7 bases, and 12 bases separated the two germline ends. Written as DNA, the CDR3 is TGTGCCAGCAGCCAACGTCTGGGGAATTCACCCCTCCACTTT. Its translation is CASSQRLGNSPLHF.

The gene calls are TRBV7-8 and TRBJ2-1; 7 bases agree with TRBD1. This CDR3 is built from 14 residues. The V gene end was trimmed by 5 bases and the J gene end by 2 bases; junction bases not matched to a gene: 3. Germline CDR1 SGHVS, CDR2 FQNEAQ. The CDR3 coding sequence is TGTGCCAGCAGCACTGGGACAGCCTACAATGAGCAGTTCTTC. It yields the protein CASSTGTAYNEQFF.

V gene TRBV27 combines with J gene TRBJ1-2; TRBD1 aligns across 10 bases. In germline, CDR1 is MNHEY, CDR2 SMNVEV (reference sequence). V trimming: 5 bases; J trimming: 5 bases; junction bases outside the gene matches: 11. The CDR3 loop spans 16 amino acids. The DNA for the CDR3 is TGTGCCAGCAGTCCCCGGACAGGGGGATACTGGTATGGCTACACCTTC. It yields the protein CASSPRTGGYWYGYTF.

This chain connects TRBV19 to TRBJ1-6; no clear D. Trimming cost V 3 bases and J 6 bases, with 6 bases left between them. Germline V lookup: CDR1 LNHDA, CDR2 SQIVND (reference sequence). The CDR3 runs 13 residues. The CDR3, as DNA: TGTGCCAGTAGTATCGGACCTAATTCACCCCTCCACTTT. Protein sequence: CASSIGPNSPLHF.

The chain links TRBV5-1 to TRBJ2-7; TRBD1 aligns across 8 bases. The junction had 7 bases not matched to a gene; V was cut back by 0 bases and J by 5 bases. Per the germline V gene, CDR1 is SGHRS and CDR2 is YFSETQ. The CDR3 totals 15 residues. CDR3 sequence reads: CASSLGDRKRHEQYF. DNA for the CDR3: TGCGCCAGCAGCTTGGGGGACAGGAAAAGACACGAGCAGTACTTC.

This sequence joins TRBV5-1 and TRBJ2-3; TRBD2 might be the D (6 bases). CDR1 is SGHRS, CDR2 YFSETQ, per germline. The V and J ends lost 3 bases and 6 bases respectively, with 17 bases between them. The CDR3 sequence is 15 residues long. This CDR3 is CASSSRDFRGDTQYF. The CDR3 DNA is TGCGCCAGCAGCTCACGGGACTTCCGAGGGGATACGCAGTATTTT.

This sequence joins TRBV7-8 and TRBJ1-2; 7 nucleotides agree with TRBD1. The CDR3 sequence is 13 residues long. V lost 2 bases to trimming and J lost 8 bases; unmatched junction nucleotides: 5. Germline CDR1 and CDR2: SGHVS and FQNEAQ. The CDR3 loop reads CASSLRQGGGYTF. The CDR3, as DNA: TGTGCCAGCAGCTTAAGGCAGGGGGGGGGCTACACCTTC.

The V and J genes are TRBV7-9 and TRBJ1-2, with D hard to call. The length of the CDR3 is 12 residues. V lost 2 bases and J 7 bases, leaving 8 bases between the germline ends. Per the germline V gene, CDR1 is SEHNR and CDR2 is FQNEAQ (reference sequence). The CDR3 DNA is TGTGCCAGCAGCTTAAGTTCCTCTGGCTACACCTTC. Translating it yields CASSLSSSGYTF.

In regard to this clone: At the DNA level, this CDR3 is encoded by other sequences in the same sample as well. V usage is TRBV7-2 and J usage is TRBJ1-1, with TRBD1 as a possible D gene (5 bases). CDR1 is SGHTA and CDR2 is FQGNSA in the germline V gene. This CDR3 comprises 16 residues. Trimming took 9 bases from V and 1 from J, leaving 21 bases between them. This chain's CDR3 is CASSPRGAGWNTEAFF. The CDR3 region has the DNA TGTGCCAGTAGCCCGCGGGGTGCAGGGTGGAACACTGAAGCTTTCTTT.

V is TRBV4-1 and J is TRBJ2-3, with D hard to call. Germline CDR1 and CDR2: MGHRA and YSYEKL. This CDR3 has 17 amino acids. Trimming stripped 3 bases from V and 1 base from J, with 17 bases between. CDR3 DNA sequence: TGCGCCAGCAGCCAGGAGTGGACCGCGCAAGGCACAGATACGCAGTATTTT. Protein product: CASSQEWTAQGTDTQYF.

The chain employs TRBV5-1 and TRBJ2-2, with TRBD2 as a possible D gene (6 bases). The CDR3 is 17 residues long. The V gene's germline CDR1 is SGHRS and CDR2 YFSETQ. V gave up 1 base and J gave up 1 base, with 14 bases separating them. DNA for the CDR3: TGCGCCAGCAGCTTGTCCGCGGGGCCGGTGAACACCGGGGAGCTGTTTTTT. It yields the protein CASSLSAGPVNTGELFF.

The V call is TRBV6-5, the J call TRBJ1-3, with D unclear. This CDR3 comprises 13 residues. Germline CDR1 and CDR2: MNHEY and SVGAGI. Between the trimmed V and J ends, which lost 2 bases and 8 bases, there was a span of 10 bases. CDR3 sequence (DNA): TGTGCCAGCAGTTACCGCCCGGCTGACACCATATATTTT. This translates into CASSYRPADTIYF.

The chain is built from TRBV7-4 and TRBJ2-4; D call uncertain. The length of the CDR3 is 11 residues. V was shortened by 5 bases and J by 12 bases, with 11 bases between the two germline ends. Germline-derived CDR1 and CDR2 are SGHVT and SQSDAQ. In DNA form, the CDR3 reads TGTGCCAGCAGCCCCCCATTCACTCAGTACTTC. This encodes CASSPPFTQYF. Variable domain in full (rest from reference TRBV7-4 and TRBJ2-4): GAGVSQSPRYKVAKRGRDVALRCDSISGHVTLYWYRQTLGQGSEVLTYSQSDAQRDKSGRPSGRFSAERPERSVSTLKIQRTEQGDSAVYLCASSPPFTQYFGAGTRLSVL.

The rearrangement links TRBV28 to TRBJ2-7, with D unclear. CDR1 and CDR2 from the germline V gene are MDHEN and SYDVKM. V lost 1 base, J lost 7 bases, and 8 bases lay in between. The CDR3 is made up of 12 amino acids. The CDR3 protein is CASSLLGFEQYF. DNA for the CDR3: TGTGCCAGCAGTTTATTGGGTTTTGAGCAGTACTTC. The entire variable domain, with the rest obtained from reference TRBV28 and TRBJ2-7, is as follows: DVKVTQSSRYLVKRTGEKVFLECVQDMDHENMFWYRQDPGLGLRLIYFSYDVKMKEKGDIPEGYSVSREKKERFSLILESASTNQTSMYLCASSLLGFEQYFGPGTRLTVT.

This clone came up a few times. The gene calls are TRBV27 and TRBJ1-1; TRBD1 matches at 9 bases. V was clipped by 4 bases and J by 3 bases; unmatched bases: 0. Germline values: CDR1 MNHEY, CDR2 SMNVEV (reference sequence). This CDR3 contains 13 residues. The CDR3 protein is CASSWTGDTEAFF. The CDR3 coding sequence is TGTGCCAGCAGTTGGACAGGGGACACTGAAGCTTTCTTT.

In its sample, this clone was seen once. This sequence joins TRBV6-5 and TRBJ2-7, with unresolved D. Trimming removed 0 bases at V and 9 bases at J, with 9 bases between. Germline V gene data show CDR1 as MNHEY and CDR2 as SVGAGI. The CDR3 has 12 amino acids. The CDR3 DNA reads as TGTGCCAGCAGTTACTCGAGTCCCGGGCAGTACTTC. It yields the protein CASSYSSPGQYF.

The chain is built from TRBV7-3 and TRBJ2-7; D may be TRBD1 (6 bases). There are 14 residues in the CDR3. Germline V gives CDR1 SGHTA, CDR2 FQGTGA. V lost 6 bases and J lost 2, with 14 bases in between. The CDR3: CASSTDRPPYEQYF. The CDR3 bases are TGTGCCAGCAGTACAGACAGGCCTCCCTACGAGCAGTACTTC.

The chain combines TRBV7-8 with TRBJ2-1, with 7 positions matching TRBD1. The CDR3 consists of 15 residues. CDR1 SGHVS and CDR2 FQNEAQ come from the germline V gene. Trimming cost V 2 bases and J 5 bases; bases outside gene matches: 6. CDR3 in DNA: TGTGCCAGCAGCTTAAGGGGGCGGATAAACAATGAGCAGTTCTTC. This sequence encodes CASSLRGRINNEQFF.

There are a few counts of this clone. This chain joins TRBV6-5 and TRBJ2-7; 8 bases match TRBD2. V was clipped by 6 bases and J by 9 bases; unmatched bases: 10. CDR3 length equals 13 residues. The V gene's germline CDR1 is MNHEY and CDR2 SVGAGI. CDR3 DNA: TGTGCCAGCAGACCACCCGGGACTAGTCGGCAGTACTTC. Its translation: CASRPPGTSRQYF.

J is TRBJ2-3 and V is TRBV19; D is possibly TRBD2 (6 bases). Trimming left V 5 bases short and J 10 bases short, with 16 bases between. CDR1 LNHDA and CDR2 SQIVND come from the germline V gene (reference sequence). This CDR3 comprises 13 residues. The CDR3 is CASSGIGLAAQYF. DNA for the CDR3: TGTGCCAGTAGTGGTATAGGATTAGCGGCGCAGTATTTT.

The chain employs TRBV5-8 and TRBJ2-1, with D possibly being TRBD2 (7 bases). Germline V gives CDR1 SGHTS, CDR2 YDEGEE. This CDR3 spans 15 amino acids. Trimming removed 1 base from V and 4 bases from J, with 12 bases in between. The CDR3 DNA reads as TGTGCCAGCAGCTTGTGGGGGGGGCAGTACAATGAGCAGTTCTTC. Its protein product is CASSLWGGQYNEQFF.

The chain uses TRBV6-1 and TRBJ2-7; 7 nucleotides line up with TRBD2. After removal of 6 bases from V and 0 bases from J, the junction contained 5 bases not matched to a gene. The germline V gene has CDR1 MNHNS and CDR2 SASEGT. The CDR3 runs to 14 residues. The CDR3 reads CASSPAGHSYEQYF. Here the CDR3 DNA reads TGTGCCAGCAGCCCAGCGGGGCACTCCTACGAGCAGTACTTC.